Below are 3 T cell receptor beta chains sequenced from a single sample in a study of beta chain features in type 1 diabetes. Study-level points and caveats: A moderate, significant TCRB CDR3 shortening appeared in type 1 diabetes across four CD4+ subsets.

Sequencing targeted expressed TCRB transcripts, as all isolated RNA had been reverse transcribed. The table came from immunoSEQ multiplex PCR; TCRdb's copy has only in-frame clones and leaves some out. In the table there are 600,000 to 700,000 clones, 13% of which are singletons. No antigen has been assigned to these receptors. The sample consisted of naive CD4+ T cells from blood. These receptor sequences come from a man in his late teens or twenties with type 1 diabetes.

The rearrangement links TRBV21-1 to TRBJ2-1; the table's D call TRBD2 went unverified against the DNA. TRBV21-1 is a pseudogene. The CDR3 length is 12 residues. The CDR3 is CAVTGSYNEQFF. In DNA, the CDR3 is TGTGCCGTAACCGGGTCTTACAATGAGCAGTTCTTC.

The chain uses TRBV7-8 and TRBJ1-6, with a possible D match to TRBD1 (5 bases). In germline, CDR1 is SGHVS, CDR2 FQNEAQ. The CDR3 runs 15 residues. V was trimmed by 0 bases and J by 7 bases, leaving 10 bases between them. This CDR3 reads CASSLASGVNSPLHF. In DNA form, the CDR3 reads TGTGCCAGCAGCTTAGCGTCGGGGGTAAATTCACCCCTCCACTTT. The whole variable domain, remainder taken from reference TRBV7-8 and TRBJ1-6, is GAGVSQSPRYKVAKRGQDVALRCDPISGHVSLFWYQQALGQGPEFLTYFQNEAQLDKSGLPSDRFFAERPEGSVSTLKIQRTQQEDSAVYLCASSLASGVNSPLHFGNGTRLTVT.

V is TRBV10-3 and J is TRBJ1-2; 7 bases align to TRBD1. Trimming removed 10 bases from V and 10 bases from J; junction bases left unmatched: 15. The CDR3 totals 13 residues. Germline V CDR1 and CDR2: ENHRY, SYGVKD. The CDR3 is CATQTGMISVYTF. CDR3 DNA sequence: TGTGCCACCCAGACAGGGATGATTAGTGTCTACACCTTC.